This entry features one T cell receptor (beta chain) sequence. These data are taken from a study of blood T cell repertoires in COVID-19. The overall study: Researchers got acute and convalescent COVID-19 samples from the United States, Italy and Spain. PBMCs, B-cell-depleted T cells, or T cells were the source of the cDNA or gDNA that made up the material.

Only in-frame clones appear in the TCRdb table, and some are missing; sequencing was by immunoSEQ multiplex PCR. The profile shows some 42,000 clones, 60% to 80% of them singletons. Germline V gene data show CDR1 as MNHNY and CDR2 as SVGAGI (reference sequence). V gave up 0 bases and J gave up 8 bases; unmatched junction bases: 10. CDR3 length: 16 residues. Sequences were obtained from peripheral blood. The chain carries TRBV6-6 and TRBJ2-1, with 7 bases lining up with TRBD2. This receptor was identified in a woman aged 65 to 85 with acute or convalescent COVID-19. The CDR3 loop is CASSYSSSGAADEQFF. In DNA form, the CDR3 reads TGTGCCAGCAGTTACTCGTCAAGCGGGGCTGCTGATGAGCAGTTCTTC.